A selection of T cell receptor beta chains follows, all from one sample in a study of T cell responses to AZD1222 COVID-19 vaccine. The data were produced by immunoSEQ multiplex PCR, yet TCRdb's version contains in-frame clones alone and is incomplete. This sample has about 120,000 clones, with roughly 90% found just once. The material sequenced was peripheral blood, taken on day 0 of AZD1222 vaccination. Receptor source: an adult in good health. The CDR3 runs from the conserved cysteine through the conserved F or W. The D gene is left open where the match is weak. The size field is filled for only some rows; it gives once, few, many or a size class.

V gene	clone size	D gene	J gene	CDR3 DNA	CDR3 protein
TRBV25-1	-	-	TRBJ1-3	TGTGCCAGTTCCATGGGGCGTTCCTCTGGAAACACCATATATTTT	CASSMGRSSGNTIYF
TRBV2	-	TRBD2	TRBJ2-1	TGTGCCAGCAGTGAAGCCAGCGGGGGGGCAGGTGAGCAGTTCTTC	CASSEASGGAGEQFF
TRBV11-2	-	-	TRBJ1-2	TGTGCCAGCAGCAACGACAATAACTATGGCTACACCTTC	CASSNDNNYGYTF
TRBV2	-	TRBD1	TRBJ1-4	TGTGCCAGCTTCCAAGGGACAGGGGCTGAAAAACTGTTTTTT	CASFQGTGAEKLFF
TRBV5-6	-	-	TRBJ2-6	TGTGCCAGCGCAAAACCAGGGTTGAGGGCCAACGTCCTGACTTTC	CASAKPGLRANVLTF
TRBV29-1	-	-	TRBJ1-3	TGCAGCGTTGTCGCGGGCGCTGGAAACACCATATATTTT	CSVVAGAGNTIYF
TRBV19	-	TRBD1	TRBJ2-5	TGTGCCAGTAGTATGCTCCCCTCAGGGGGAATGGGGACCCAGTACTTC	CASSMLPSGGMGTQYF
TRBV2	few	-	TRBJ2-2	TGTGCCAGCAGTCTGTCGGTCTTATGGGGAGGCGGCACTCGGAACACCGGGGAGCTGTTTTTT	CASSLSVLWGGGTRNTGELFF
TRBV10-3	-	-	TRBJ2-2	TGTGCCATCGGGATAGCGGTGGACACCGGGGAGCTGTTTTTT	CAIGIAVDTGELFF
TRBV6-6	-	-	TRBJ1-1	TGTGCCAGCATCTCGCGGCAACAAAGCGCTGAAGCTTTCTTT	CASISRQQSAEAFF
TRBV6-4	-	-	TRBJ2-1	TGTGCCAGCAGTGACGGGGGGAATGAGCAGTTCTTC	CASSDGGNEQFF
TRBV3-1/TRBV3-2	-	TRBD1	TRBJ1-5	TGTGCCAGCAGCCAGAGCGCCAGGGGGGATCAGCCCCAGCATTTT	CASSQSARGDQPQHF
TRBV4-1	-	TRBD1	TRBJ1-2	TGCGCCAGCAGCCAAGGCGATTTTTCTAGGGGGCACAGTGGCTACACCTTC	CASSQGDFSRGHSGYTF
TRBV19	-	-	TRBJ1-1	TGTGCCAGTAGTATAGAAATTATGAACACTGAAGCTTTCTTT	CASSIEIMNTEAFF
TRBV5-1	-	-	TRBJ2-1	TGCGCCAGCAGCTTGACCCCGGGATCGGGCTACAATGAGCAGTTCTTC	CASSLTPGSGYNEQFF
TRBV12-3/TRBV12-4	-	-	TRBJ1-4	TGTGCCAGCAGTGGATTAACAGGGAAAGGGTTTTTT	CASSGLTGKGFF
TRBV7-9	-	-	TRBJ2-7	TGTGCCAGCAGACAGACGACAGCGACGAGCTCCTACGAGCAGTACTTC	CASRQTTATSSYEQYF
TRBV5-1	-	TRBD1	TRBJ1-2	TGCGCCAGCAGCGCCGGGACAGGGTATGGCTACACCTTC	CASSAGTGYGYTF
TRBV6-5	-	TRBD1	TRBJ1-5	TGTGCCAGCCGGAGGGACAGGGACGTTGGTCAGCCCCAGCATTTT	CASRRDRDVGQPQHF
TRBV7-2	-	-	TRBJ1-5	TGTGCCAGCAGACTTGGGGGGGATAATCAGCCCCAGCATTTT	CASRLGGDNQPQHF
TRBV25-1	once	TRBD1	TRBJ2-7	TGTGCCAGCAGGGGACAGGTCTTAGGCGAGCAGTACTTC	CASRGQVLGEQYF
TRBV3-1/TRBV3-2	-	-	TRBJ1-2	TGTGCCAGCAGCCAAGCGTCCAACTATGGCTACACCTTC	CASSQASNYGYTF
TRBV13	-	-	TRBJ1-3	TGTGCCAGCAGCTCCGGTCGTATGGGAAACACCATATATTTT	CASSSGRMGNTIYF
TRBV3-1/TRBV3-2	few	-	TRBJ1-1	TGTGCCAGCAGCTACGGGGCCGGGGACACTGAAGCTTTCTTT	CASSYGAGDTEAFF
TRBV10-1	-	-	TRBJ2-1	TGCGCCAGCAGTGAAGGGACCGCGTTTCGGGAGCAGTTCTTC	CASSEGTAFREQFF
TRBV19	-	-	TRBJ2-2	TGTGCCAGTAGTATCCCAGACGGGGAGCTGTTTTTT	CASSIPDGELFF
TRBV9	-	-	TRBJ1-3	TGTGCCAGCAGCGTAAAGTGGGCTGGAAACACCATATATTTT	CASSVKWAGNTIYF
TRBV19	-	TRBD1	TRBJ1-5	TGTGCCAGTACCGCGGGACAGGGAAGGAATCAGCCCCAGCATTTT	CASTAGQGRNQPQHF
TRBV5-1	-	TRBD1	TRBJ2-7	TGCGCCAGCAGCTTGGGACAGGGGTACTACGAGCAGTACTTC	CASSLGQGYYEQYF
TRBV19	-	TRBD1	TRBJ2-2	TGTGCCAGTAGTATTGGGACAGCGAACACCGGGGAGCTGTTTTTT	CASSIGTANTGELFF
TRBV7-2	-	-	TRBJ1-1	TGTGCCAGCAGCTTAGTGGTACACCTGAACACTGAAGCTTTCTTT	CASSLVVHLNTEAFF
TRBV18	-	-	TRBJ2-7	TGTGCCAGCTCACCACCAGGGGAGTACGAGCAGTACTTC	CASSPPGEYEQYF
TRBV6-2/TRBV6-3	-	-	TRBJ2-1	TGTGCCAGCAGTTACCGGCAGCTTAGGAACTACGGCTATGAGCAGTTCTTC	CASSYRQLRNYGYEQFF
TRBV2	-	-	TRBJ1-1	TGTGCCAGCAGAGGGGATAACACTGAAGCTTTCTTT	CASRGDNTEAFF
TRBV5-4	few	-	TRBJ2-7	TGTGCCAGCAGTGTACAGGCCCCCTACTACGAGCAGTACTTC	CASSVQAPYYEQYF
TRBV3-1/TRBV3-2	-	TRBD2	TRBJ2-1	TGTGCCAGCAGCCAGGGACTAGCGGGGGTCAGCTCCTACAATGAGCAGTTCTTC	CASSQGLAGVSSYNEQFF
TRBV19	-	TRBD1	TRBJ2-7	TGTGCCAGTAGTATTCCGGGACAGACATACGAGCAGTACTTC	CASSIPGQTYEQYF
TRBV2	-	-	TRBJ2-5	TGTGCCAGCAGACGATTGCCGGGGGGCCGAGGGGAGACCCAGTACTTC	CASRRLPGGRGETQYF
TRBV5-1	-	TRBD1	TRBJ1-3	TGCGCCAGCAGCTTGGCCCTGGGCAGGGGGACTGGAAACACCATATATTTT	CASSLALGRGTGNTIYF
TRBV11-2	-	-	TRBJ2-5	TGTGCCAGCAGCTTAAAAGAGACCCAGTACTTC	CASSLKETQYF
TRBV19	-	TRBD2	TRBJ2-7	TGTGCCAGTAGTATTGAACTAGCGTACGAGCAGTACTTC	CASSIELAYEQYF
TRBV6-1	once	TRBD1	TRBJ2-3	TGTGCCAGCAGTGAACTCCGAGCCGGACAGGGAACAGATACGCAGTATTTT	CASSELRAGQGTDTQYF
TRBV7-9	-	-	TRBJ1-2	TGTGCCAGCAGCCTCCCCTCCGGCAGCGCTAACTATGGCTACACCTTC	CASSLPSGSANYGYTF
TRBV15	-	-	TRBJ1-2	TGTGCCACCAGCAGAGATATGGGGGTCTATGGCTACACCTTC	CATSRDMGVYGYTF
TRBV29-1	-	TRBD2	TRBJ2-2	TGCAGCGTTCATAAACGGAGGGAGGGCGGGGAGCTGTTTTTT	CSVHKRREGGELFF
TRBV6-5	once	-	TRBJ1-2	TGTGCCAGCAGACGGGGGCATGGCTATGGCTACACCTTC	CASRRGHGYGYTF
TRBV10-3	-	-	TRBJ1-3	TGTGCCATCAGCTCTTCTCAGAACACGGCGGGAAACACCATATATTTT	CAISSSQNTAGNTIYF
TRBV7-9	-	-	TRBJ1-1	TGTGCCAGCAGCTTACAGGGGTTCACTGAAGCTTTCTTT	CASSLQGFTEAFF
TRBV6-2/TRBV6-3	-	-	TRBJ2-1	TGTGCCAGCAGTTACACACGGGGCGGGTATGAGCAGTTCTTC	CASSYTRGGYEQFF
TRBV25-1	-	-	TRBJ1-2	TGTGCCAGCAGTGAATCAGTTCGGGGGGCGCGGAATGGCTACACCTTC	CASSESVRGARNGYTF
TRBV5-4	-	TRBD2	TRBJ2-5	TGTGCCAGCAGCCCCGCGGGGGGGCAAGAGACCCAGTACTTC	CASSPAGGQETQYF
TRBV5-6	-	-	TRBJ1-5	TGTGCCAGCAGCTTGGGAGGGGCGAGACAGCCCCAGCATTTT	CASSLGGARQPQHF
TRBV11-2	-	-	TRBJ1-1	TGTGCCAGCAGCCGCAGGACGTCGGTTGAAGCTTTCTTT	CASSRRTSVEAFF